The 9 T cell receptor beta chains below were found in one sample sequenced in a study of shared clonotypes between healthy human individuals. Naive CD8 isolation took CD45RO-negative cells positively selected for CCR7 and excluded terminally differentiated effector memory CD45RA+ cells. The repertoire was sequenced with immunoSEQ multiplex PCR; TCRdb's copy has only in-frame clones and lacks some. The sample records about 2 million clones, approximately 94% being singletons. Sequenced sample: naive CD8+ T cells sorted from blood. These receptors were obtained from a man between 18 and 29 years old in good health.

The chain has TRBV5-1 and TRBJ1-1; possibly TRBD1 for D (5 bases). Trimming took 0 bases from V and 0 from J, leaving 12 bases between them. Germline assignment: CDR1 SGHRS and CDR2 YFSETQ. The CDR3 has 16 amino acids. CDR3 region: CASSLVPGQMNTEAFF. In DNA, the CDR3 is TGCGCCAGCAGCTTGGTACCGGGGCAGATGAACACTGAAGCTTTCTTT.

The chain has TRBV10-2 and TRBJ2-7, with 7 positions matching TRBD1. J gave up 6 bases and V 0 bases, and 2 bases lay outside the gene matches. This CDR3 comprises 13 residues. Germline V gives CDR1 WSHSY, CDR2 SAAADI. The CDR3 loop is CASSESQGTEQYF. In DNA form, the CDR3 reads TGCGCCAGCAGTGAGTCACAGGGGACCGAGCAGTACTTC.

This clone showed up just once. Here the CDR3 DNA reads TGTGCCTGGAGTGTACTGGCAAACACAGATACGCAGTATTTT. Its translation is CAWSVLANTDTQYF. The rearrangement uses TRBV30 and TRBJ2-3; D remains unclear. The V end lost 0 bases, the J end lost 2 bases, and 9 bases lay between the germline ends. Germline CDR1 reads GTSNPN; CDR2 reads SVGIG (reference sequence). This CDR3 is built from 14 residues.

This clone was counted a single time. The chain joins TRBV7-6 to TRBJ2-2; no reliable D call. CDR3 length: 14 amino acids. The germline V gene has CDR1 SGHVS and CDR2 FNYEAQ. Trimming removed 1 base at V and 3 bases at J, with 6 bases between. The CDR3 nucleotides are TGTGCCAGCAGCTTAGGCATCGACACCGGGGAGCTGTTTTTT. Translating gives CASSLGIDTGELFF.

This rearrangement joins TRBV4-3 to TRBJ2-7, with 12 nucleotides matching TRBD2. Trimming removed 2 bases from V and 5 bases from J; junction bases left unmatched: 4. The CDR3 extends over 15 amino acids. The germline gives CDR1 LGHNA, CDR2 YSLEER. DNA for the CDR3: TGCGCCAGCAGCCAACGGACTAGCGGGATCCACGAGCAGTACTTC. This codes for CASSQRTSGIHEQYF.

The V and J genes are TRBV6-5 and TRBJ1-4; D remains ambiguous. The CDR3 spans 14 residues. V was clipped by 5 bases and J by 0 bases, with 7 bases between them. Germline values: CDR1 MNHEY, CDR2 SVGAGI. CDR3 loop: CASSIHATNEKLFF. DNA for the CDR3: TGTGCCAGCAGTATACATGCAACTAATGAAAAACTGTTTTTT.

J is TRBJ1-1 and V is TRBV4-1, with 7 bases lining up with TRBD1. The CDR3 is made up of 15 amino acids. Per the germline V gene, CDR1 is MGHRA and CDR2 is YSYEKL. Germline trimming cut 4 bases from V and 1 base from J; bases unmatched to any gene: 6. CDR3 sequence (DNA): TGCGCCAGCAGCCCAGGGGCAGGGGGGAACACTGAAGCTTTCTTT. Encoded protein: CASSPGAGGNTEAFF.

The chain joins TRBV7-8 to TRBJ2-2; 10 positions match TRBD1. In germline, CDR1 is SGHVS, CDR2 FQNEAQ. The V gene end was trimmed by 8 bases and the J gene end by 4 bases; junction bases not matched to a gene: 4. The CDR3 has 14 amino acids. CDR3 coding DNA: TGTGCCAGCCGACAGGGGGCCGGCACCGGGGAGCTGTTTTTT. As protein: CASRQGAGTGELFF.

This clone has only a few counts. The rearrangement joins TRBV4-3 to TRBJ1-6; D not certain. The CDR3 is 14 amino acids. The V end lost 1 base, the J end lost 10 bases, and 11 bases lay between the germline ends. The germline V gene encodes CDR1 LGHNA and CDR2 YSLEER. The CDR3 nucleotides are TGCGCCAGCAGCCAAGGGACGGACGGATCACCCCTCCACTTT. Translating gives CASSQGTDGSPLHF.